Listed below are T cell receptor beta chains from one sample, sequenced in a study of T-cell memory formation after mild COVID-19. Using its own MiXCR run on the 5' RACE reads, TCRdb lists one record per CDR3 protein. The data contain around 300,000 distinct CDR3 sequences, roughly an eighth of them seen just once; the ten biggest clones take up roughly 20%. The sequenced sample was PBMCs or a T cell subset sorted from them (not recorded which). Receptors originate from a young man who had mild COVID-19 (a few samples of this study predate the infection). Cell type and time point are not known. CDR3s leave out the opening cysteine and the closing phenylalanine or tryptophan.

11	TRBV30	TRBJ1-2	AWSVQGDFGYT
13	TRBV13	TRBJ2-3	ASSGLAALTDTQY
11	TRBV6-5	TRBJ2-2	ASSYLVTGELF
10	TRBV6-6	TRBJ2-5	ASWGGIETQY
12	TRBV6-5	TRBJ2-3	ASSFSIVTDTQY
13	TRBV4-3	TRBJ1-1	ASSQDSGDSTEAF
17	TRBV4-3	TRBJ1-5	ASSQEPGQGIWGNQPQH
12	TRBV6-6	TRBJ1-5	ASTGYWVDQPQH
15	TRBV7-9	TRBJ1-4	ASSLGQAAGGSEKLF
15	TRBV3-1	TRBJ1-5	ASSQVPGHYSNQPQH
12	TRBV30	TRBJ2-3	AWGLRVGTDTQY
11	TRBV11-2	TRBJ2-2	ASSLVRAGELF
11	TRBV5-8	TRBJ2-3	ASSLLQGDTQY
12	TRBV27	TRBJ2-6	ASRGAGGANVLT
13	TRBV7-3	TRBJ2-3	ASSPVAVRSDTQY
11	TRBV4-3	TRBJ2-7	ASSQESGGEQY
12	TRBV5-1	TRBJ2-1	ASSSQGVGNEQF
11	TRBV24-1	TRBJ2-5	ATTNRGGETQY
14	TRBV11-2	TRBJ2-5	ASSWDSGGARETQY
10	TRBV2	TRBJ1-2	ASSDAYYGYT
12	TRBV18	TRBJ2-6	ASPSSSGANVLT